Reported below is one T cell receptor (beta chain). The method was immunoSEQ multiplex PCR; TCRdb's version includes in-frame clones alone and lacks a portion of them. Observed in the sample are 34,000 or so clones, none of them singletons. The CDR3 length is 16 residues. Germline V CDR1 and CDR2: SGHDT, YYEEEE. The trim removed 0 bases at V and 0 bases at J, leaving 4 bases unmatched. This sample is part of a study of T cells after posttransplantation cyclophosphamide. This receptor was identified in a woman aged 50 to 60 in good health and a related stem cell transplant donor. The sample consisted of PBMCs. V gene TRBV5-6 combines with J gene TRBJ2-3, with 7 bases lining up with TRBD2. The CDR3 DNA follows: TGTGCCAGCAGCTTGGTTCTAGCGGACAGCACAGATACGCAGTATTTT. It encodes CASSLVLADSTDTQYF.